This is a list of T cell receptor beta chains from one sample in a study of control samples from healthy donors and cancer patients. TCRdb keeps only in-frame clones here, not all; method: immunoSEQ multiplex PCR. The repertoire consists of some 130,000 clones, with more than 80% occurring once and the leading ten covering less than 2.5%. Sequencing was done on a sample of blood. The receptors come from a man younger than 35 in good health. The CDR3 runs from the conserved cysteine through the conserved F or W. D genes are given only for firm matches. The listing skips clone size in some rows; elsewhere it reads once, few, many or a size class.

V gene	clone size	J gene	D gene	CDR3 DNA	CDR3 protein
TRBV19	NA	TRBJ1-2	NA	TGTGCCAGTAGTCTTGAACGGGGCGGCTACACCTTC	CASSLERGGYTF
TRBV7-6	NA	TRBJ2-3	TRBD2	TGTGCCAGCAGCTCCTGGACTAGCGGCACAGATACGCAGTATTTT	CASSSWTSGTDTQYF
TRBV5-1	few	TRBJ1-4	NA	TGCGCCAGCAGCTCCACCCCCGTGACGGAAAATGAAAAACTGTTTTTT	CASSSTPVTENEKLFF
TRBV5-1	few	TRBJ1-1	NA	TGCGCCAGCAGCTTGTTCGGGGGGCCGAACACTGAAGCTTTCTTT	CASSLFGGPNTEAFF
TRBV19	NA	TRBJ1-5	NA	TGTGCCAGTAGTGGGCGGGATGGGGGAACGTGGCCCCAGCATTTT	CASSGRDGGTWPQHF
TRBV5-4	NA	TRBJ1-4	TRBD1	TGTGCCAGCAGCTTGACAGGGGGCGCAGAAAAACTGTTTTTT	CASSLTGGAEKLFF
TRBV5-1	NA	TRBJ1-6	NA	TGCGCCAGCAGCACACTCCTCCTACGCGATAATTCACCCCTCCACTTT	CASSTLLLRDNSPLHF
TRBV6-5	NA	TRBJ1-2	NA	TGTGCCAGCAGTTACTCCCCCACGGTCTATGGCTACACCTTC	CASSYSPTVYGYTF
TRBV28	NA	TRBJ2-6	NA	TGTGCCAGCAGTCGCAACAGAGGAGCCAACGTCCTGACTTTC	CASSRNRGANVLTF
TRBV10-3	NA	TRBJ1-1	NA	TGTGCCATCACTGGGGGGGGACAAAACACTGAAGCTTTCTTT	CAITGGGQNTEAFF
TRBV3-1/TRBV3-2	NA	TRBJ2-5	NA	TGTGCCAGCAGCATCCTAGGGGAGCTGAGGTACCAAGAGACCCAGTACTTC	CASSILGELRYQETQYF
TRBV7-3	NA	TRBJ2-3	TRBD2	TGTGCCAGCAGCCCCGTCTCTCGGGAGGGTGCCTATACGCAGTATTTT	CASSPVSREGAYTQYF
TRBV29-1	NA	TRBJ1-5	NA	TGCAGCGTCACAGGGACGGGCAATCAGCCCCAGCATTTT	CSVTGTGNQPQHF
TRBV7-9	few	TRBJ1-1	NA	TGTGCCAGCAGCTTAGTACAGGGTCGATTCACTGAAGCTTTCTTT	CASSLVQGRFTEAFF
TRBV18	NA	TRBJ2-1	TRBD2	TGTGCCAGCTCACCGGGACTAGCGGGGGCCAACAATGAGCAGTTCTTC	CASSPGLAGANNEQFF
TRBV19	once	TRBJ1-1	NA	TGTGCCAGTAGTGGGCAGTTTAACACTGAAGCTTTCTTT	CASSGQFNTEAFF
TRBV28	NA	TRBJ1-5	TRBD1	TGTGCCAGCAGGATCGGGACAGGGTATAGCAATCAGCCCCAGCATTTT	CASRIGTGYSNQPQHF
TRBV25-1	NA	TRBJ2-7	TRBD1	TGTGCCACCGAACAGGGGATCTCCTACGAGCAGTACTTC	CATEQGISYEQYF
TRBV24-1	NA	TRBJ1-1	NA	TGTGCCACCAGTGAAGGATCTGGTGAAGCTTTCTTT	CATSEGSGEAFF
TRBV29-1	NA	TRBJ2-3	NA	TGCAGCGTTAGCCCCTTGGCGGGCGGAGGTGGAGATACGCAGTATTTT	CSVSPLAGGGGDTQYF
TRBV3-1/TRBV3-2	once	TRBJ2-5	TRBD1	TGTGCCAGCAGCCAAGATCAGGGACAGGGGGGGGGAGAGACCCAGTACTTC	CASSQDQGQGGGETQYF
TRBV4-1	NA	TRBJ2-5	NA	TGCGCCAGCAGCCTTGACAGACAAGAGACCCAGTACTTC	CASSLDRQETQYF
TRBV4-2	NA	TRBJ2-2	NA	TGTGCCAGCAGCCAGAGGGAGTTAGATCGGACCGGGGAGCTGTTTTTT	CASSQRELDRTGELFF
TRBV7-9	few	TRBJ1-2	NA	TGTGCCAGCAGCTTATCTAAGGGAACCCGAGAGGACTATGGCTACACCTTC	CASSLSKGTREDYGYTF
TRBV29-1	once	TRBJ1-1	TRBD1	TGCAGCGTGGGACAGGGGGAAGGGACTGAAGCTTTCTTT	CSVGQGEGTEAFF
TRBV9	few	TRBJ2-6	NA	TGTGCCAGCAGCGTAGGAATCGGACGGTATAACTCTGGGGCCAACGTCCTGACTTTC	CASSVGIGRYNSGANVLTF
TRBV7-3	NA	TRBJ2-3	TRBD1	TGTGCCAGCAGCTACCGACAGGGAACAGATACGCAGTATTTT	CASSYRQGTDTQYF